These 13 T cell receptor beta chains were sequenced from one sample in a study of cytomegalovirus exposure and HLA in healthy donors. The PCR made use of 60 Vbeta and 13 Jbeta primers. TCRdb keeps only in-frame clones here, not all; method: immunoSEQ multiplex PCR. The sample lists about 89,000 clones; about 80% were seen once. The sample consisted of PBMCs. The receptors stem from a male donor in good health and CMV-seronegative.

The chain carries TRBV4-3 and TRBJ1-1; the match to TRBD1 covers 8 bases. V lost 2 bases and J lost 1; bases outside the gene matches: 3. Germline loops: CDR1 LGHNA, CDR2 YSLEER. CDR3 length: 15 residues. The CDR3 protein is CASSQLDRANTEAFF. DNA for the CDR3: TGCGCCAGCAGCCAACTGGACAGGGCGAACACTGAAGCTTTCTTT.

This clone was observed a handful of times. The chain joins TRBV5-1 to TRBJ1-3, with a possible D match to TRBD1 (5 bases). Trimming left V 0 bases short and J 2 bases short, with 15 bases between. CDR3 length: 17 amino acids. Germline V gives CDR1 SGHRS, CDR2 YFSETQ. CDR3 bases: TGCGCCAGCAGCTTGGCCGGCGGGGGTACTACTGGAAACACCATATATTTT. Translation: CASSLAGGGTTGNTIYF.

The chain carries TRBV7-2 and TRBJ1-5; TRBD1 is a possible D gene (5 bases). The germline V and J ends were trimmed by 4 bases and 7 bases, with 14 bases remaining between them. This CDR3 contains 14 residues. Germline loops: CDR1 SGHTA, CDR2 FQGNSA. The CDR3 DNA follows: TGTGCCAGCAGCTCCTCGTCGGGGGGACAGCCCCAGCATTTT. It is translated as CASSSSSGGQPQHF.

V and J are TRBV2 and TRBJ2-7, with 8 nucleotides matching TRBD1. Per germline, CDR1 SNHLY and CDR2 FYNNEI. This CDR3 is built from 14 residues. V dropped 6 bases and J dropped 4; count of bases not matched to a gene: 8. CDR3 coding DNA: TGTGCCAGCAGAGCACAGGGGGGAGGATACGAGCAGTACTTC. This encodes CASRAQGGGYEQYF.

The chain joins TRBV7-2 to TRBJ1-3; no firm D call. This CDR3 region has 15 residues. With 1 base removed from V and 3 bases from J, the gap between germline ends came to 10 bases. Germline assignment: CDR1 SGHTA and CDR2 FQGNSA. DNA for the CDR3: TGTGCCAGCAGCTTAGGCAGATACCTTGGAAACACCATATATTTT. Translating gives CASSLGRYLGNTIYF.

In its sample, this clone was seen a few times. This sequence joins TRBV6-6 and TRBJ2-7, with D perhaps matching TRBD1 (6 bases). This CDR3 spans 13 amino acids. The V gene lost 6 bases and the J gene lost 1 base, with 10 bases spanning the gap. Germline V gene data show CDR1 as MNHNY and CDR2 as SVGAGI (reference sequence). DNA for the CDR3: TGTGCCAGCAGGACAGGCGCGTCCTACGAGCAGTACTTC. Translation: CASRTGASYEQYF.

The V and J genes are TRBV18 and TRBJ2-7, with D maybe TRBD2 (9 bases). V lost 1 base to trimming and J lost 7 bases, with 29 bases between them. The CDR3 extends over 19 amino acids. Germline V gene data show CDR1 as KGHSH and CDR2 as LQKENI. The chain's CDR3 is CASSPLDRGFNPTSGEQYF. CDR3 bases: TGTGCCAGCTCACCACTAGACAGGGGCTTTAATCCGACTAGCGGAGAGCAGTACTTC.

This chain joins TRBV7-9 and TRBJ2-3, with D possibly matching TRBD1 (5 bases). The V end was cut by 6 bases, the J end by 2 bases, with 18 bases between. CDR3 length: 16 residues. CDR1 is SEHNR and CDR2 is FQNEAQ in the germline V gene (reference sequence). CDR3 loop: CASRPSPTASTDTQYF. The DNA of the CDR3 is TGTGCCAGCAGACCCAGCCCGACAGCGTCCACAGATACGCAGTATTTT.

The chain uses TRBV15 and TRBJ1-2; TRBD1 matches at 8 bases. J was trimmed by 4 bases and V by 3 bases; bases with no gene match: 4. The CDR3 is made up of 14 amino acids. In germline, CDR1 is LNHNV, CDR2 YYDKDF (reference sequence). CDR3 DNA: TGTGCCACCAGCAGTCCTGGACAGGGCTATGGCTACACCTTC. Translated: CATSSPGQGYGYTF.

Only a few counts were recorded for this clone. Other DNA sequences in the sample encode the same CDR3. The chain joins TRBV6-4 to TRBJ2-1; TRBD1 aligns across 7 bases. J was trimmed by 0 bases and V by 6 bases; bases with no gene match: 5. This CDR3 has 15 residues. The germline CDR1 and CDR2 sequences are MRHNA and SNTAGT. Here the CDR3 reads CASSRGSGSYNEQFF. CDR3 DNA: TGTGCCAGCAGCAGGGGGAGCGGCTCCTACAATGAGCAGTTCTTC.

The table lists this clone with a count of one. The chain couples TRBV29-1 to TRBJ1-2; 9 bases line up with TRBD1. Germline V gene lookup returns CDR1 SQVTM and CDR2 ANQGSEA. After removal of 1 base from V and 3 bases from J, the junction contained 3 bases not matched to a gene. This CDR3 comprises 14 residues. In DNA form, the CDR3 reads TGCAGCGTTGAAGGACAGGGGGGGTACTATGGCTACACCTTC. Residues: CSVEGQGGYYGYTF.

The chain has TRBV6-5 and TRBJ1-6, with D tentatively TRBD1 (5 bases). The germline gives CDR1 MNHEY, CDR2 SVGAGI. Trimming stripped 6 bases from V and 8 bases from J, with 17 bases between. The CDR3 is 15 amino acids. The CDR3 nucleotides read TGTGCCAGCAGCCCCCAAGGGGACTCCTATTCACCCCTCCACTTT. Amino acids: CASSPQGDSYSPLHF.

This clone was found a few times. V usage is TRBV5-5 and J usage is TRBJ1-3; D is unclear. Trimming removed 4 bases at V and 0 bases at J, with 14 bases between. Germline loops: CDR1 SGHKS, CDR2 YYEKEE (reference sequence). The CDR3 extends over 16 amino acids. Written as DNA, the CDR3 is TGTGCCAGCAGCCCTGCAGGTCTCCCCTCTGGAAACACCATATATTTT. This codes for CASSPAGLPSGNTIYF.